The next 27 T cell receptor beta chains were all read from a single sample in a study of PD-1 blockade in classical Hodgkin lymphoma. Exposure to brentuximab vedotin varied, and each patient had relapsed following autologous stem cell transplantation. This table comes from immunoSEQ multiplex PCR, and its TCRdb copy is limited to in-frame clones, with some not included. The sample has about 40,000 clones; 85% to 90% are singletons. The input for sequencing was peripheral blood mononuclear cells (PBMCs), taken at baseline. The source is a human donor with classical Hodgkin lymphoma.

This rearrangement joins TRBV29-1 to TRBJ2-2, with 8 bases aligning to TRBD1. The CDR3 has 15 residues. CDR1 SQVTM and CDR2 ANQGSEA come from the germline V gene. Trimming removed 6 bases from V and 0 bases from J; junction bases left unmatched: 6. The CDR3, as DNA: TGCAGCGTCCGGGGACAGGAGGCGAACACCGGGGAGCTGTTTTTT. Protein product: CSVRGQEANTGELFF.

The rearrangement uses TRBV7-2 and TRBJ2-5, with no clear D. Trimming removed 5 bases from V and 0 bases from J, with 1 base in between. Germline CDR1 reads SGHTA; CDR2 reads FQGNSA. This CDR3 has 11 residues. CDR3 coding DNA: TGTGCCAGCAGCAACCAAGAGACCCAGTACTTC. Its protein is CASSNQETQYF.

This chain connects TRBV12-5 to TRBJ1-1; D uncertain. CDR1 and CDR2 (germline): LGHNT, FRNRAP. The V gene lost 5 bases and the J gene lost 2 bases, with 15 bases spanning the gap. The CDR3 has 15 residues. The DNA of the CDR3 is TGTGCTAGTGGTCCCCGGAAAGAGGGCAACACTGAAGCTTTCTTT. This translates into CASGPRKEGNTEAFF.

The chain links TRBV18 to TRBJ2-1; tentatively, D is TRBD1 (6 bases). The CDR3 sequence is 15 residues long. From germline, CDR1 is KGHSH and CDR2 LQKENI. Trimming removed 5 bases from V and 0 bases from J, with 11 bases in between. The CDR3 is CASSTTGFSYNEQFF. Here the CDR3 DNA reads TGTGCCAGCTCAACTACAGGGTTCTCCTACAATGAGCAGTTCTTC.

This clone was seen a few times. J is TRBJ1-2 and V is TRBV27; the match to TRBD1 covers 7 bases. J lost 5 bases, V lost 6 bases, and 9 bases had no gene match. The germline CDR1 and CDR2 sequences are MNHEY and SMNVEV (reference sequence). This CDR3 has 14 residues. Here the CDR3 reads CASRGGDRLYGYTF. DNA of the CDR3: TGTGCCAGCAGGGGGGGGGACAGACTTTATGGCTACACCTTC.

This chain joins TRBV4-3 and TRBJ2-4; D is perhaps TRBD1 (6 bases). Between the trimmed V and J ends, which lost 5 bases and 5 bases, there was a span of 13 bases. The germline CDR1 and CDR2 sequences are LGHNA and YSLEER. The CDR3 is made up of 14 amino acids. The CDR3 sequence is CASSLSQGENIQYF. The CDR3 bases are TGCGCCAGCAGCTTATCACAGGGAGAAAACATTCAGTACTTC.

This chain uses TRBV10-3 with TRBJ2-1, with 11 bases lining up with TRBD2. The J segment lost 9 bases and the V segment lost 7 bases, leaving 5 bases of the junction unmatched. CDR3 length equals 13 residues. Per germline, CDR1 ENHRY and CDR2 SYGVKD. As DNA, the CDR3 is TGTGCCATCACGGGACTAGCGGCCGGTGAGCAGTTCTTC. This translates into CAITGLAAGEQFF.

The chain carries TRBV10-3 and TRBJ2-3; 8 nucleotides match TRBD1. Germline-derived CDR1 and CDR2 are ENHRY and SYGVKD. This CDR3 region has 15 residues. The V gene end was trimmed by 6 bases and the J gene end by 4 bases; junction bases not matched to a gene: 9. CDR3 nucleotide sequence: TGTGCCATCAGGGACCCGACAGGGGCCGCAGATACGCAGTATTTT. Protein product: CAIRDPTGAADTQYF.

The chain carries TRBV7-2 and TRBJ1-1, with D uncertain. V was cut by 5 bases and J by 1 base, with 11 bases left in between. CDR3 length: 14 residues. CDR1 is SGHTA and CDR2 is FQGNSA in the germline V gene. The CDR3 nucleotides are TGTGCCAGCAGCCCGACCTTTGGGAACACTGAAGCTTTCTTT. As protein: CASSPTFGNTEAFF.

Regarding this clone: A read error may produce the germline difference seen at one junction end. The V and J genes are TRBV7-2 and TRBJ2-3, with 8 bases lining up with TRBD2. Germline assignment: CDR1 SGHTA and CDR2 FQGNSA. The CDR3 is 13 residues long. The CDR3 reads CASSLVGLALSRF. CDR3 nucleotide sequence: TGTGCCAGCAGCTTAGTAGGACTAGCCCTTTCACGGTTT.

The rearrangement joins TRBV6-1 to TRBJ2-3; D possibly uses TRBD1 or TRBD2 (5 bases each). V dropped 2 bases and J dropped 0 bases, with 12 bases sitting between them. The CDR3 has 16 amino acids. Germline CDR1 is MNHNS and CDR2 is SASEGT. The CDR3 DNA reads TGTGCCAGCAGTGAAATGTTGGGGGAAAGCACAGATACGCAGTATTTT. This translates into CASSEMLGESTDTQYF.

The V gene is TRBV7-6, the J gene TRBJ2-5; the match to TRBD1 covers 8 bases. The CDR3 consists of 14 residues. V was clipped by 2 bases and J by 6 bases; unmatched bases: 5. CDR1 and CDR2 from the germline V gene are SGHVS and FNYEAQ. The CDR3 region is CASSLSGGPQTQYF. The CDR3 nucleotides read TGTGCCAGCAGCTTATCAGGGGGCCCCCAGACCCAGTACTTC.

The chain joins TRBV2 to TRBJ2-2; the D gene is possibly TRBD2 (5 bases). Germline V gene lookup returns CDR1 SNHLY and CDR2 FYNNEI. The ends were cut back, 7 bases at V and 0 bases at J, with 9 bases in the middle. The CDR3 has 14 residues. CDR3 sequence: CASIAYANTGELFF. CDR3 DNA sequence: TGTGCCAGCATAGCGTACGCGAACACCGGGGAGCTGTTTTTT.

This chain joins TRBV5-6 and TRBJ1-2; 8 bases agree with TRBD1. CDR1 and CDR2 from the germline V gene are SGHDT and YYEEEE. CDR3 size: 14 residues. V lost 0 bases to trimming and J lost 6 bases; unmatched junction nucleotides: 4. CDR3 protein: CASSLVTGGHGYTF. The CDR3 nucleotides read TGTGCCAGCAGCTTGGTCACAGGGGGGCATGGCTACACCTTC.

The rearrangement links TRBV28 to TRBJ2-1; 7 nucleotides align to TRBD2. CDR3 length: 14 residues. Germline loops: CDR1 MDHEN, CDR2 SYDVKM. The junction had 4 bases not matched to a gene; V was cut back by 5 bases and J by 3 bases. The CDR3 bases are TGTGCCAGCAGTACCACGGGGGGCTACAATGAGCAGTTCTTC. This translates into CASSTTGGYNEQFF.

This clone has a single count. The chain joins TRBV28 to TRBJ1-5, with D perhaps matching TRBD1 (5 bases). The CDR3 is made up of 16 amino acids. Per germline, CDR1 MDHEN and CDR2 SYDVKM. The V gene lost 2 bases and the J gene lost 5 bases, with 16 bases spanning the gap. The CDR3 loop reads CASSLGGGWYDQPQHF. The CDR3 coding sequence is TGTGCCAGCAGTTTAGGCGGGGGATGGTACGATCAGCCCCAGCATTTT.

The V gene is TRBV5-6, the J gene TRBJ1-2; D not certain. The CDR3 has 11 residues. CDR1 is SGHDT and CDR2 is YYEEEE in the germline V gene. Trimming shortened V by 4 bases and J by 5 bases, and 6 bases separated the two germline ends. The CDR3 DNA reads TGTGCCAGCAGCACTGTTTATGGCTACACCTTC. Translation: CASSTVYGYTF.

The CDR3 loop reads CASSYGAGANYEQYF. CDR3 DNA: TGTGCCAGCAGTTACGGCGCGGGAGCCAACTACGAGCAGTACTTC. This chain uses TRBV6-6 with TRBJ2-7; 7 positions agree with TRBD2. Germline V CDR1 and CDR2: MNHNY, SVGAGI (reference sequence). Trimming removed 2 bases from V and 3 bases from J; junction bases left unmatched: 7. The CDR3 contains 15 residues.

The rearrangement uses TRBV5-1 and TRBJ2-3; D remains unclear. CDR3 length equals 13 residues. Germline loops: CDR1 SGHRS, CDR2 YFSETQ. V was clipped by 0 bases and J by 7 bases, with 9 bases between them. For the CDR3, the DNA is TGCGCCAGCAGCTTGGCAAGAAGGAATACGCAGTATTTT. This gives the protein CASSLARRNTQYF.

The chain combines TRBV11-1 with TRBJ2-7, with D possibly TRBD1 on 6 matching bases. Per germline, CDR1 SGHAT and CDR2 FQDESV (reference sequence). V was clipped by 5 bases and J by 0 bases, with 17 bases between them. This CDR3 contains 16 residues. The CDR3 nucleotides are TGTGCCAGCAGCCAACGGTGGGGGCAGAACTCCTACGAGCAGTACTTC. This sequence encodes CASSQRWGQNSYEQYF.

The gene calls are TRBV7-2 and TRBJ2-7, with TRBD2 as a possible D gene (5 bases). V lost 3 bases, J lost 2 bases, and 14 bases lay in between. This CDR3 comprises 15 residues. Germline values: CDR1 SGHTA, CDR2 FQGNSA. The CDR3 DNA follows: TGTGCCAGCAGCTTGGTACAAATCGGGACCTACGAGCAGTACTTC. It translates to CASSLVQIGTYEQYF.

This chain links TRBV18 with TRBJ1-1, with D perhaps matching TRBD1 (5 bases). The CDR3 is 15 amino acids. The V end was cut by 8 bases, the J end by 3 bases, with 19 bases between. CDR1 is KGHSH and CDR2 is LQKENI in the germline V gene. In DNA form, the CDR3 reads TGTGCCAGCGCCCAAACAGGAATAAGTGACACTGAAGCTTTCTTT. This gives the protein CASAQTGISDTEAFF. Looking up the rest from reference TRBV18 and TRBJ1-1 gives the full variable domain: NAGVMQNPRHLVRRRGQEARLRCSPMKGHSHVYWYRQLPEEGLKFMVYLQKENIIDESGMPKERFSAEFPKEGPSILRIQQVVRGDSAAYFCASAQTGISDTEAFFGQGTRLTVV.

The chain carries TRBV27 and TRBJ2-7; no definite D call. The germline V gene encodes CDR1 MNHEY and CDR2 SMNVEV (reference sequence). The CDR3 totals 13 residues. The germline V and J ends were trimmed by 5 bases and 0 bases, with 8 bases remaining between them. The CDR3 sequence: CASSPYSSYEQYF. In DNA form, the CDR3 reads TGTGCCAGCAGTCCTTATAGCTCCTACGAGCAGTACTTC.

The rearrangement joins TRBV7-2 to TRBJ2-7; TRBD1 agrees at 10 bases. J was trimmed by 1 base and V by 5 bases; bases with no gene match: 5. CDR1 and CDR2 from the germline V gene are SGHTA and FQGNSA. The CDR3 is made up of 15 amino acids. CDR3 amino acids: CASSKDRGRSYEQYF. CDR3 bases: TGTGCCAGCAGCAAGGACAGGGGGAGGTCCTACGAGCAGTACTTC.

This rearrangement joins TRBV5-1 to TRBJ1-4, with D maybe TRBD1 (5 bases). The germline V gene has CDR1 SGHRS and CDR2 YFSETQ. V lost 4 bases to trimming and J lost 3 bases, with 13 bases between them. The CDR3 length is 15 residues. For the CDR3, the DNA is TGCGCCAGCAGCGTAGCAGGGTCGCCTAATGAAAAACTGTTTTTT. It translates to CASSVAGSPNEKLFF.

DNA for the CDR3: TGTGCCAGTAGTATAGATGGGGAGGATAACTATGGCTACACCTTC. Translating it yields CASSIDGEDNYGYTF. The J gene is TRBJ1-2, the V gene TRBV19; D unclear. CDR3 size: 15 residues. CDR1 LNHDA and CDR2 SQIVND come from the germline V gene (reference sequence). V lost 0 bases and J 1 base, leaving 9 bases between the germline ends. The whole variable domain, filled in from reference TRBV19 and TRBJ1-2, reads DGGITQSPKYLFRKEGQNVTLSCEQNLNHDAMYWYRQDPGQGLRLIYYSQIVNDFQKGDIAEGYSVSREKKESFPLTVTSAQKNPTAFYLCASSIDGEDNYGYTFGSGTRLTVV.

V usage is TRBV7-9 and J usage is TRBJ1-5; D call uncertain. The V gene lost 1 base and the J gene lost 4 bases, with 2 bases spanning the gap. The CDR3 sequence is 12 residues long. Per the germline V gene, CDR1 is SEHNR and CDR2 is FQNEAQ (reference sequence). CDR3 region: CASSLENQPQHF. Written as DNA, the CDR3 is TGTGCCAGCAGCTTAGAGAATCAGCCCCAGCATTTT. Together with reference TRBV7-9 and TRBJ1-5, the CDR3 gives the full variable domain: DTGVSQNPRHKITKRGQNVTFRCDPISEHNRLYWYRQTLGQGPEFLTYFQNEAQLEKSRLLSDRFSAERPKGSFSTLEIQRTEQGDSAMYLCASSLENQPQHFGDGTRLSIL.